The clone carrying this TCR beta chain showed up many times. Preparing the TCRbeta library involved the use of unique molecular identifiers. MiXCR, applied by TCRdb to the PCR reads, yields one record per CDR3 protein. The sample includes around 600,000 distinct CDR3 sequences, 16% of them seen just once. Germline V gene sequence: CDR1 DFQATT, CDR2 SNEGSKA (reference sequence). CDR3 length: 13 residues. Trimming removed 1 base at V and 1 base at J, with 7 bases between. This sample is drawn from a study of T-cell reconstitution after alpha-beta-depleted transplantation in children. The sequence came from a human donor who donated a stem cell graft to a child with acute myeloid leukemia. V usage is TRBV20-1 and J usage is TRBJ1-1; D uncertain. The sample in question was PBMCs from the stem cell graft donor, obtained from the stem cell graft. The CDR3 region has the DNA TGCAGTGCTAGAGGGGAAACGAACACTGAAGCTTTCTTT. This translates into CSARGETNTEAFF.